These T cell receptor beta chains were read from a single sample in a study of metastatic and nonmetastatic thyroid tumors. TCRdb re-called the PCR reads with MiXCR. There are 19,000 or so clones in the sample; over 25% occur only once, and over 12% lies in the top ten. Sequencing was carried out using tumor tissue. The receptors shown here come from a male donor with papillary thyroid cancer or a benign thyroid nodule (not recorded which). Some clones in this sample may be carry-over from other donors' samples. CDR3s include the opening cysteine and the closing phenylalanine or tryptophan. The order of the fields is D gene, clone size, J gene, V gene, CDR3 protein, CDR3 DNA. A D gene is named only where the DNA matches it firmly. Size values are once, few and many counts, or a class for expanded clones, and some rows have none.

D gene: TRBD2
clone size: few
J gene: TRBJ2-7
V gene: TRBV28
CDR3 protein: CASTPGLAGGYEQYF
CDR3 DNA: TGTGCCAGCACTCCGGGGCTAGCGGGTGGCTACGAGCAGTACTTC

D gene: -
clone size: few
J gene: TRBJ2-3
V gene: TRBV6-1
CDR3 protein: CASSEWWRGSTDTQYF
CDR3 DNA: TGTGCCAGCAGTGAATGGTGGCGGGGAAGCACAGATACGCAGTATTTT

D gene: -
clone size: -
J gene: TRBJ2-7
V gene: TRBV20-1
CDR3 protein: CSARIPGSRYEQYF
CDR3 DNA: TGCAGTGCTAGGATACCGGGGTCTCGGTACGAGCAGTACTTC

D gene: -
clone size: many
J gene: TRBJ2-3
V gene: TRBV12-3/TRBV12-4
CDR3 protein: CATLGGGVGTDTQYF
CDR3 DNA: TGTGCCACCTTAGGGGGGGGAGTAGGCACAGATACGCAGTATTTT

D gene: TRBD1
clone size: few
J gene: TRBJ2-7
V gene: TRBV28
CDR3 protein: CANSKTGGEDEQYF
CDR3 DNA: TGTGCCAACAGCAAGACAGGGGGCGAGGACGAGCAGTACTTC

D gene: -
clone size: medium-sized
J gene: TRBJ1-6
V gene: TRBV6-1
CDR3 protein: CASSEDGGGASPLHF
CDR3 DNA: TGTGCCAGCAGTGAAGATGGGGGGGGGGCCTCACCCCTCCACTTT

D gene: -
clone size: few
J gene: TRBJ2-7
V gene: TRBV28
CDR3 protein: CASRPGTVEYYEQYF
CDR3 DNA: TGTGCCAGCAGGCCCGGGACCGTAGAATACTACGAGCAGTACTTC

D gene: -
clone size: many
J gene: TRBJ2-2
V gene: TRBV27
CDR3 protein: CASSLSRDMNTGELFF
CDR3 DNA: TGTGCCAGCAGTTTATCTCGGGATATGAACACCGGGGAGCTGTTTTTT

D gene: -
clone size: -
J gene: TRBJ2-3
V gene: TRBV28
CDR3 protein: CASSLGVSGTDTQYF
CDR3 DNA: TGTGCCAGCAGTTTAGGGGTTAGCGGCACAGATACGCAGTATTTT

D gene: -
clone size: many
J gene: TRBJ1-2
V gene: TRBV6-1
CDR3 protein: CASSEGPSYGYTF
CDR3 DNA: TGTGCCAGCAGTGAGGGACCTAGCTATGGCTACACCTTC

D gene: -
clone size: medium-sized
J gene: TRBJ1-2
V gene: TRBV27
CDR3 protein: CASSATGYRGYTF
CDR3 DNA: TGTGCCAGCAGCGCTACAGGGTATCGCGGCTACACCTTC

D gene: -
clone size: -
J gene: TRBJ1-5
V gene: TRBV7-8
CDR3 protein: CASSSLRGAGQPQHF
CDR3 DNA: TGTGCCAGCAGCTCGCTCCGGGGGGCCGGCCAGCCCCAGCATTTT

D gene: -
clone size: few
J gene: TRBJ2-7
V gene: TRBV11-3
CDR3 protein: CASSQPGTDYEQYF
CDR3 DNA: TGTGCCAGCAGCCAGCCCGGGACGGACTACGAGCAGTACTTC

D gene: TRBD1
clone size: -
J gene: TRBJ2-2
V gene: TRBV6-1
CDR3 protein: CASSRGPGELFF
CDR3 DNA: TGTGCCAGCAGCAGGGGGCCCGGGGAGCTGTTTTTT

D gene: -
clone size: -
J gene: TRBJ2-2
V gene: TRBV19
CDR3 protein: CASSIFKNTGELFF
CDR3 DNA: TGTGCCAGTAGTATTTTTAAGAACACCGGGGAGCTGTTTTTT

D gene: -
clone size: -
J gene: TRBJ2-7
V gene: TRBV27
CDR3 protein: CASSLFPPQGATYEQYF
CDR3 DNA: TGTGCCAGCAGTTTATTTCCGCCACAGGGAGCGACCTACGAGCAGTACTTC

D gene: -
clone size: -
J gene: TRBJ2-5
V gene: TRBV6-6
CDR3 protein: CASSYSRGKETQYF
CDR3 DNA: TGTGCCAGCAGTTACTCGAGGGGGAAAGAGACCCAGTACTTC

D gene: -
clone size: few
J gene: TRBJ2-7
V gene: TRBV19
CDR3 protein: CASENSDRYEQYF
CDR3 DNA: TGTGCCAGTGAGAACAGCGACCGCTACGAGCAGTACTTC

D gene: -
clone size: -
J gene: TRBJ1-2
V gene: TRBV6-1
CDR3 protein: CASRTANYGYTF
CDR3 DNA: TGTGCCAGCAGGACAGCTAACTATGGCTACACCTTC

D gene: -
clone size: -
J gene: TRBJ1-2
V gene: TRBV7-2
CDR3 protein: CASNQDSSNYGYTF
CDR3 DNA: TGTGCCAGCAACCAGGACAGCTCTAACTATGGCTACACCTTC

D gene: -
clone size: -
J gene: TRBJ1-1
V gene: TRBV5-1
CDR3 protein: CASSLGQGRTEAFF
CDR3 DNA: TGCGCCAGCAGCCTAGGCCAGGGGCGCACTGAAGCTTTCTTT

D gene: -
clone size: -
J gene: TRBJ2-1
V gene: TRBV12-3/TRBV12-4
CDR3 protein: CASWAEQSYNEQFF
CDR3 DNA: TGTGCCAGCTGGGCCGAGCAGTCCTACAATGAGCAGTTCTTC

D gene: -
clone size: -
J gene: TRBJ2-2
V gene: TRBV7-3
CDR3 protein: CASSFSGDGELFF
CDR3 DNA: TGTGCCAGCAGCTTCTCCGGGGACGGGGAGCTGTTTTTT

D gene: -
clone size: -
J gene: TRBJ1-5
V gene: TRBV12-3/TRBV12-4
CDR3 protein: CASKEGGNQPQHF
CDR3 DNA: TGTGCCAGCAAAGAGGGAGGCAATCAGCCCCAGCATTTT

D gene: -
clone size: -
J gene: TRBJ2-2
V gene: TRBV12-3/TRBV12-4
CDR3 protein: CASRGGSGELFF
CDR3 DNA: TGTGCCAGCAGAGGGGGAAGCGGGGAGCTGTTTTTT

D gene: TRBD2
clone size: few
J gene: TRBJ2-7
V gene: TRBV11-1
CDR3 protein: CASSLMGGRSSGEQYF
CDR3 DNA: TGTGCCAGCAGCTTAATGGGCGGGAGGTCCTCGGGTGAGCAGTACTTC

D gene: TRBD1
clone size: few
J gene: TRBJ1-6
V gene: TRBV6-1
CDR3 protein: CASSEVWGWDREEPLHF
CDR3 DNA: TGTGCCAGCAGTGAAGTGTGGGGTTGGGACAGAGAAGAACCCCTCCACTTT

D gene: -
clone size: -
J gene: TRBJ2-7
V gene: TRBV2
CDR3 protein: CASRGVTIHEKYF
CDR3 DNA: TGTGCGAGCAGGGGGGTAACTATCCACGAGAAGTACTTC

D gene: TRBD1
clone size: few
J gene: TRBJ2-1
V gene: TRBV2
CDR3 protein: CASSESGDRGDEQFF
CDR3 DNA: TGTGCCAGCAGTGAATCAGGGGACAGGGGGGATGAGCAGTTCTTC

D gene: TRBD2
clone size: -
J gene: TRBJ2-7
V gene: TRBV11-3
CDR3 protein: CASSPGLAGEQYF
CDR3 DNA: TGTGCCAGCAGCCCAGGACTAGCGGGCGAGCAGTACTTC

D gene: -
clone size: -
J gene: TRBJ1-5
V gene: TRBV19
CDR3 protein: CASSIRGNQPQHF
CDR3 DNA: TGTGCCAGTAGTATAAGGGGCAATCAGCCCCAGCATTTT

D gene: TRBD1
clone size: -
J gene: TRBJ2-7
V gene: TRBV5-5
CDR3 protein: CASSSWTGGGEQYF
CDR3 DNA: TGTGCCAGCAGCTCATGGACAGGGGGCGGCGAGCAGTACTTC

D gene: TRBD1
clone size: medium-sized
J gene: TRBJ2-7
V gene: TRBV5-5
CDR3 protein: CASSWDRGSGEQYF
CDR3 DNA: TGTGCCAGCAGCTGGGACAGGGGCTCGGGGGAGCAGTACTTC

D gene: TRBD2
clone size: -
J gene: TRBJ2-5
V gene: TRBV20-1
CDR3 protein: CSAGSERGVQETQYF
CDR3 DNA: TGCAGTGCTGGGTCGGAGCGGGGGGTCCAAGAGACCCAGTACTTC